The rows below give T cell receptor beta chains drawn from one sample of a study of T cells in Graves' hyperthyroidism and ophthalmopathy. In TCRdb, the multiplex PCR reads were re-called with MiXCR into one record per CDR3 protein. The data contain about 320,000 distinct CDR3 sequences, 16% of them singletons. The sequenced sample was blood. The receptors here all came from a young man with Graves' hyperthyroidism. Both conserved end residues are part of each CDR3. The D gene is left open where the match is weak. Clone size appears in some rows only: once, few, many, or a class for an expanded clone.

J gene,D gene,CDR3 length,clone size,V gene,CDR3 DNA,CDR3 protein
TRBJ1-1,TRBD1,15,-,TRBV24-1,TGTGCCACCAGGCGTTCAGGGACAGGGGGCACTGAAGCTTTCTTT,CATRRSGTGGTEAFF
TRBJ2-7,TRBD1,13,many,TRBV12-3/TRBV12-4,TGTGCCAGCAGGGGGGACAGGGGTTACGAGCAGTACTTC,CASRGDRGYEQYF
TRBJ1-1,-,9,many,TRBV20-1,TGCAGGTCAAACACTGAAGCTTTCTTT,CRSNTEAFF
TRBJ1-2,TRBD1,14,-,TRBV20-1,TGCAGTGCCCTGAGGACAGGGGGCAACTATGGCTACACCTTC,CSALRTGGNYGYTF
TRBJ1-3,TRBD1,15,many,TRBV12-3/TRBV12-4,TGTGCCAGCAGGGACAGGGAAAGCTCTGGAAACACCATATATTTT,CASRDRESSGNTIYF
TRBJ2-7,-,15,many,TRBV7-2,TGTGCCAGCAGCTTCTCCCAGGCGGGGAGCTACGAGCAGTACTTC,CASSFSQAGSYEQYF
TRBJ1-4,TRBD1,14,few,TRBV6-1,TGTGCCAGCAGACCGGGACAGGGGTGGGAAAAACTGTTTTTT,CASRPGQGWEKLFF
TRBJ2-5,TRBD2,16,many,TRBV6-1,TGTGCCAGCAGTGGGGATAGCGGGAGACTTTGGGAGACCCAGTACTTC,CASSGDSGRLWETQYF
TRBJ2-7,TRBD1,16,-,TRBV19,TGTGCCAGTAGTATAGATCAGGGGACAGGGATCGACGAGCAGTACTTC,CASSIDQGTGIDEQYF
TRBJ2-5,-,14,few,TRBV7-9,TGTGCCAGCAGCTTAGCGGATATTCGAGAGACCCAGTACTTC,CASSLADIRETQYF
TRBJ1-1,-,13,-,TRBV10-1,TGCGCCAGCAGTCGCACTGTGGGGTCGGCAGCTTTCTTT,CASSRTVGSAAFF
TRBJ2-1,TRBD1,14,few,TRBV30,TGTGCCTTCCAGGGGACAGCTACCTTTTCCGAGCAGTTCTTC,CAFQGTATFSEQFF
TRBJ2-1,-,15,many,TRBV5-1,TGCGCCAGCAGCTTGGCCAACCAGGCCTACAATGAGCAGTTCTTC,CASSLANQAYNEQFF
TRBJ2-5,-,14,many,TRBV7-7,TGTGCTAGCAGCTCGCACATGTACCAAGAGACCCAGTACTTC,CASSSHMYQETQYF
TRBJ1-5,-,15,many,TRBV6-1,TGTGCCACCTCAGCCGGGAGAACCCCGGGACAGCCCCAGCATTTT,CATSAGRTPGQPQHF
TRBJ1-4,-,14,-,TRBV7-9,TGTGCCAGCGGCTACTTGGCAACTAATGAAAAACTGTTTTTT,CASGYLATNEKLFF
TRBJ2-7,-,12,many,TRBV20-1,TGCAGTGCTAGAGGCCAGGTCTACGAGCAGTACTTC,CSARGQVYEQYF
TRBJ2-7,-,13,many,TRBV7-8,TGTGCCAGCAGCTTAGCGGGAGGTGACGAGCAGTACTTC,CASSLAGGDEQYF
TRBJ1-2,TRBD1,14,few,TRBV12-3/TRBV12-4,TGTGCCAGCAGTGGGACAGGGAAAATCTATGGCTACACCTTC,CASSGTGKIYGYTF
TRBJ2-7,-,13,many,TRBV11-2,TGTGCCAGCAGCTTGGGGGTTTCCTACGAGCAGTACTTC,CASSLGVSYEQYF
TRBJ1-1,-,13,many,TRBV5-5,TGTGCCAGCAGCTTACCAGGGAACACTGAAGCTTTCTTT,CASSLPGNTEAFF
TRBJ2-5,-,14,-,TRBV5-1,TGCGCCAGCAGCCCGGGACCCTTCGGGGAGACCCAGTACTTC,CASSPGPFGETQYF
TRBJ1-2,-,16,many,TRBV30,TGTGCCTGGAGCCCCGTTTTACGGCCACTTAACTATGGCTACACCTTC,CAWSPVLRPLNYGYTF
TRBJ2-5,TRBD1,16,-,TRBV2,TGTGCCAGCAGCTCTTCATCCTTACAGGGGACGGAGACCCAGTACTTC,CASSSSSLQGTETQYF
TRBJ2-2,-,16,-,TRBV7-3,TGTGCCAGCAGCTTAACGTTACCTAGCAGGGGCGGGGAGCTGTTTTTT,CASSLTLPSRGGELFF
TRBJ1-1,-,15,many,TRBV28,TGTGCCAGCAGTTTATGGGAGGGGACGGACACTGAAGCTTTCTTT,CASSLWEGTDTEAFF
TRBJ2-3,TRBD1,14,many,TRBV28,TGTGCCAGCAGGAACTACAGGGGGCGAGATACGCAGTATTTT,CASRNYRGRDTQYF
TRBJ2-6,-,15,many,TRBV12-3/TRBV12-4,TGTGCCAGCAGCCGCCGGGGCGGGGGGGCCAACGTCCTGACTTTC,CASSRRGGGANVLTF
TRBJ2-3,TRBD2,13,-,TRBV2,TGTGCCAGCAGGACTAGCGCCGCAGATACGCAGTATTTT,CASRTSAADTQYF